What follows is one T cell receptor beta chain and its context. The antigen is not known. Germline V gene data show CDR1 as SGDLS and CDR2 as YYNGEE. There are 16 residues in the CDR3. J lost 4 bases, V lost 2 bases, and 8 bases had no gene match. TCRdb redid the calling of the 5' RACE reads with MiXCR, one entry per CDR3 protein. The sample yields 180,000 or so distinct CDR3 sequences, 9.5% to 13% seen once. These data are taken from a study of T-cell memory formation after mild COVID-19. Study findings and constraints: Cross-reactive memory appears to have joined, as suggested by some responding clones showing up in pre-infection memory.

The chain recombines TRBV9 with TRBJ1-3; 8 bases are shared with TRBD1. Material: PBMCs or a T cell subset sorted from them (not recorded which). The receptor comes from a man between 18 and 35 years old who had mild COVID-19 (a few samples of this study predate the infection). Cell type and time point are not known. CDR3 in DNA: TGTGCCAGCAGCGTCAGGACAGGGCTCTTCGGAAACACCATATATTTT. Translation gives CASSVRTGLFGNTIYF.